Following are 21 T cell receptor delta chains from one sample sequenced in a study of γδ T cells in repeated Plasmodium falciparum infection. TCRdb reanalyzed the multiplex PCR reads using CATT. The table shows about 93,000 delta-chain clones, with 0.95% to 1% occurring only once. Vgamma9/Vdelta2+ and Vdelta2-negative gammadelta T cells were flow-sorted from PBMC for bulk sequencing. Sequencing was performed on gamma-delta T cells from blood. The source of these receptors is a pool of human donors (malaria-infected and uninfected, not separated).

A word on this clone: TCRdb pairs this DNA with a much larger clone's protein that differs at residue 12, likely a read error; the protein shown was translated from the DNA. This chain uses TRDV1 with TRDJ1; 9 bases align to TRDD2. CDR3 length: 21 amino acids. With 1 base clipped from V and 1 base from J, the junction kept 19 bases outside the gene matches. CDR1 TSWWSYY and CDR2 QGS come from the germline V gene. The CDR3 region is CALGERLPTQLEDTGTDKLIF. DNA of the CDR3: TGTGCTCTTGGGGAACGCCTTCCTACGCAGTTGGAGGATACTGGCACCGATAAACTCATCTTT.

The table lists this clone with a few counts. A read error likely explains this, since a far larger clone differs by one base. The sample contains more than one DNA sequence encoding this CDR3. The CDR3 DNA sequence: TGTGCCTGTGTCCGAAACTACTGGGGGATAGTTCAAGATAAACTCATCTTT. This sequence encodes CACVRNYWGIVQDKLIF. The chain is built from TRDV2 and TRDJ1, with 11 bases matching TRDD3. The CDR3 loop spans 17 amino acids. The germline gives CDR1 GEAIGNYY, CDR2 EKD. Trimming took 5 bases from V and 5 from J; bases not matched to a gene: 15.

This clone was counted a few times. With a far larger clone one base away, a read error is the likely cause. In the same sample, other DNA sequences code for this CDR3. The V gene is TRDV1, the J gene TRDJ1, with 8 positions matching TRDD3. Here the J gene was assigned by germline matching of the DNA, as TCRdb has none. The CDR3 runs to 26 residues. Germline-derived CDR1 and CDR2 are TSWWSYY and QGS. Here the CDR3 DNA reads TGTGCTCTCGGGGAAGCTAAAGGTCTCCTGGGTACACAGACGATACTGGGGGCTGTTAACACCGATAAACTCATCTTT. Translating it yields CALGEAKGLLGTQTILGAVNTDKLIF.

This clone appeared a few times. The TCRdb protein comes from a much larger clone and disagrees with this DNA's translation at residue 9, likely due to a read error; the protein given here is derived from the DNA. The rearrangement links TRDV3 to TRDJ1, with 11 nucleotides matching TRDD3. TCRdb records no J gene; here it was assigned by comparing the DNA to germline. J was trimmed by 0 bases and V by 4 bases; bases with no gene match: 28. The CDR3 loop spans 22 amino acids. The V gene's germline CDR1 is TVYSNPD and CDR2 GDNSRS (reference sequence). The CDR3 region has the DNA TGTGCCTGCAAACTTCCTATCCCCTTGTACTGGGGGATAAGAGTGGACACCGATAAACTCATCTTT. This sequence encodes CACKLPIPLYWGIRVDTDKLIF. The full variable domain, rest sourced from reference TRDV3 and TRDJ1, is CDKVTQSSPDQTVASGSEVVLLCTYDTVYSNPDLFWYRIRPDYSFQFVFYGDNSRSEGADFTQGRFSVKHILTQKAFHLVISPVRTEDSATYYCACKLPIPLYWGIRVDTDKLIFGKGTRVTVEP.

This clone has only a few counts. This DNA translates differently at residue 5 from the TCRdb protein, which is that of a much larger clone; a read error is likely, and the protein shown is the DNA's own translation. The rearrangement uses TRDV2 and TRDJ1, with 10 bases aligning to TRDD3. V dropped 3 bases and J dropped 0; count of bases not matched to a gene: 12. CDR1 and CDR2 from the germline V gene are GEAIGNYY and EKD. The CDR3 runs to 18 residues. In nucleotides, the CDR3 is TGTGCCTGTGACCCCCTAACTGGGGGATTGTCCTACACCGATAAACTCATCTTT. Translating it yields CACDPLTGGLSYTDKLIF.

This clone was seen repeatedly, ten times or more. This DNA translates differently at residue 15 from the TCRdb protein, which is that of a much larger clone; a read error is likely, and the protein shown is the DNA's own translation. This chain joins TRDV2 and TRDJ1; 12 bases fit TRDD3. Matching the DNA to germline supplied the J gene, which TCRdb does not give. Germline CDR1 and CDR2: GEAIGNYY and EKD. The V gene end was trimmed by 0 bases and the J gene end by 3 bases; junction bases not matched to a gene: 16. The CDR3 totals 20 residues. CDR3 sequence (DNA): TGTGCCTGTGACACCGTAGGTCCTGGGGGATACGAAAGGCTTGCCGATAAACTCATCTTT. Amino acids: CACDTVGPGGYERLADKLIF.

Details on this clone: This probably arose from a read error, given a far larger clone one base away. The sample contains more than one DNA sequence encoding this CDR3. The J segment was not called; the V segment is TRDV2. This CDR3 contains 15 residues. The germline CDR1 and CDR2 sequences are GEAIGNYY and EKD. The CDR3 spells CACDPLLPYTDKLIF. The CDR3 DNA reads as TGTGCCTGTGACCCCCTTCTACCGTACACCGATAAGCTCATCTTT.

The sample holds a few counts of this clone. TCRdb assigns this DNA the protein of a much larger clone, which departs from its translation at residue 11; this likely reflects a read error, and the protein shown comes from translating the DNA. The CDR3: CACDRLGDEDADKLIF. In DNA, the CDR3 is TGTGCCTGTGACCGACTGGGGGATGAGGACGCCGATAAACTCATCTTT. The rearrangement uses TRDV2 and TRDJ1, with 10 bases matching TRDD3. TCRdb leaves out the J gene; it was filled in here by matching the DNA to germline. Trimming took 3 bases from V and 3 from J; bases not matched to a gene: 9. Germline V CDR1 and CDR2: GEAIGNYY, EKD. The CDR3 runs to 16 residues.

The sample holds a few counts of this clone. The TCRdb record carries a much larger clone's protein, which differs from this DNA's translation at residue 8; a read error is the likely cause, and the protein listed here is the DNA translation. The V gene is TRDV2, the J gene TRDJ1; 9 positions match TRDD3. With V trimmed by 1 base and J by 7 bases, 9 bases remained unmatched. CDR3 length: 15 residues. Germline CDR1 GEAIGNYY, CDR2 EKD. The CDR3 sequence: CACDTINPGDTKLIF. Here the CDR3 DNA reads TGTGCCTGTGACACGATTAACCCGGGGGATACTAAACTCATCTTT.

In its sample, this clone was seen a few times. A read error is the likely source, as a far larger clone sits one nucleotide away. At the DNA level, this CDR3 is encoded by other sequences in the same sample as well. This chain links TRDV1 with TRDJ1, with D tentatively TRDD3 (6 bases). The J gene, missing from TCRdb, was assigned here through DNA to germline matching. The CDR3 totals 22 residues. The V gene's germline CDR1 is TSWWSYY and CDR2 QGS. V lost 2 bases, J lost 4 bases, and 35 bases lay in between. DNA of the CDR3: TGTGCTCTTGGGGAAAGGGGATCTACCTTTGAGTTGTGGTGGGGGTTCGTCGATAAACTCATCTTT. Translating it yields CALGERGSTFELWWGFVDKLIF.

Turning to this clone: The mismatch at residue 14 between this DNA's translation and the TCRdb protein of a much larger clone likely reflects a read error; the protein shown is translated from the DNA. The chain recombines TRDV1 with TRDJ1; TRDD3 agrees at 10 bases. Since TCRdb gives no J gene, matching the DNA to germline was used here to assign it. The trim removed 0 bases at V and 0 bases at J, leaving 31 bases unmatched. The CDR3 extends over 26 amino acids. Germline V gives CDR1 TSWWSYY, CDR2 QGS. Here the CDR3 DNA reads TGTGCTCTTGGGGAACTATCCCTACGCCGTACTGGGGGATCTGGGGTCTTATTGGGTTACACCGATAAACTCATCTTT. As protein: CALGELSLRRTGGSGVLLGYTDKLIF.

Comment on this clone: Translating this DNA gives a protein that differs at residue 21 from the TCRdb one, which belongs to a much larger clone; a read error is likely, and the protein shown is this translation. This sequence joins TRDV1 and TRDJ1; tentatively, D is TRDD2 (6 bases). Here the J gene came from matching the DNA to germline, since TCRdb omits it. With 0 bases removed from V and 4 bases from J, the gap between germline ends came to 45 bases. This CDR3 comprises 26 residues. Looked up from germline, CDR1 is TSWWSYY and CDR2 is QGS. Here the CDR3 reads CALGELRGLPQASGTCVTLTHDKLIF. The DNA of the CDR3 is TGTGCTCTTGGGGAACTGCGCGGCCTTCCCCAAGCATCAGGGACCTGTGTTACCCTGACCCACGATAAACTCATCTTT.

Worth noting for this clone: TCRdb shows a much larger clone's protein in place of this DNA's translation, and the two differ at residue 7, likely through a read error; the protein shown is translated from the DNA. CDR3: CALGEASLLGDYDYTDKLIF. For the CDR3, the DNA is TGTGCTCTTGGGGAGGCCTCCCTACTGGGGGACTACGATTACACCGATAAACTCATCTTT. V is TRDV1 and J is TRDJ1, with 9 bases matching TRDD3. TCRdb does not report a J gene; here it was assigned by matching the DNA to germline references. Losses at the gene ends were 3 bases for V and 0 bases for J; bases not matched to a gene: 17. Germline lookup yields CDR1 TSWWSYY and CDR2 QGS. The CDR3 has 20 residues.

Comment on this clone: The protein held in TCRdb is that of a much larger clone and does not match this DNA's translation at residue 12, likely because of a read error; the protein shown is translated from the DNA. V and J are TRDV2 and TRDJ2; TRDD3 agrees at 13 bases. TCRdb is silent on the J gene; assignment here came from matching the DNA to germline. The CDR3 is 19 residues long. J gave up 0 bases and V 0 bases, and 6 bases lay outside the gene matches. Germline assignment: CDR1 GEAIGNYY and CDR2 EKD. CDR3 residues: CACDTVLGDTRTLTAQLFF. For the CDR3, the DNA is TGTGCCTGTGACACCGTACTGGGGGATACGCGGACTTTGACAGCACAACTCTTCTTT.

In regard to this clone: TCRdb records a much larger clone's protein for this DNA, with a difference at residue 17 that likely arises from a read error; the protein given is the translation of the DNA. The chain couples TRDV2 to TRDJ1; 11 positions agree with TRDD3. As TCRdb names no J gene, one was assigned here on the basis of a DNA match to germline. CDR3 size: 20 residues. Germline CDR1 is GEAIGNYY and CDR2 is EKD. CDR3 protein: CACDTGNGGYAPLRTDELIF. Written as DNA, the CDR3 is TGTGCCTGTGACACCGGTAATGGGGGATACGCCCCCCTACGGACCGATGAACTCATCTTT.

This clone has a handful of counts. The translation of this DNA and the TCRdb protein of a much larger clone differ at residue 4, probably owing to a read error; the protein shown here is translated from the DNA. The chain is built from TRDV2 and TRDJ1, with TRDD3 as a possible D gene (5 bases). The CDR3 is 16 amino acids. Per the germline V gene, CDR1 is GEAIGNYY and CDR2 is EKD. The germline V and J ends were trimmed by 4 bases and 7 bases, with 24 bases remaining between them. The CDR3 sequence: CACEPVEGHGVGKLIF. The CDR3 DNA is TGTGCCTGTGAACCGGTCGAGGGTCATGGGGTAGGTAAACTCATCTTT.

This clone was seen only a few times. TCRdb has a much larger clone's protein, which differs at residue 8 from the translation of this DNA, likely because of a read error; what is shown is the protein translated from the DNA. The V gene is TRDV1, the J gene TRDJ1, with 13 bases lining up with TRDD3. The J gene, not given by TCRdb, was assigned here from a germline match of the nucleotide sequence. This CDR3 is built from 25 residues. V lost 0 bases, J lost 2 bases, and 27 bases stayed unmatched. Germline values: CDR1 TSWWSYY, CDR2 QGS. CDR3 sequence: CALGELWFSYVGQAYWGIRTDKLIF. The CDR3 nucleotides read TGTGCTCTTGGGGAACTTTGGTTTTCCTACGTAGGGCAGGCGTACTGGGGGATACGGACCGATAAACTCATCTTT.

This clone was observed a handful of times. A far more abundant clone sits one base away, making this likely a read error. Different DNA sequences within this sample yield the same CDR3. The chain's CDR3 is CALGDPPSYETGGYKLIF. Written as DNA, the CDR3 is TGTGCCCTTGGGGATCCGCCTTCCTATGAGACTGGGGGGTATAAACTCATCTTT. This rearrangement joins TRDV1 to TRDJ1; D is tentatively TRDD2 or TRDD3 (8 bases each). In the absence of a J gene in TCRdb, the DNA was matched to germline to assign it here. The CDR3 consists of 18 residues. Germline V lookup: CDR1 TSWWSYY, CDR2 QGS.

Concerning this clone: This likely came from a read error, as a far larger clone is one base away. At the DNA level, this CDR3 is encoded by other sequences in the same sample as well. No J gene was called, and the V gene is TRDV1; the D call of TRDD3 is as the table states it, not checked on the DNA. CDR1 and CDR2 (germline): TSWWSYY, QGS. The CDR3 is 28 amino acids. The CDR3 loop is CALGAPFLRAQVARNSWGIPPYTDKLIF. In DNA form, the CDR3 reads TGTGCTCTTGGGGCGCCCTTCCTACGTGCACAAGTGGCTCGAAACTCCTGGGGGATCCCTCCGTACACCGATAAACTCATCTTC.

This clone showed up many times. This chain connects TRDV2 to TRDJ1; TRDD3 aligns across 12 bases. Looked up from germline, CDR1 is GEAIGNYY and CDR2 is EKD. The CDR3 totals 17 residues. Losses at the gene ends were 3 bases for V and 0 bases for J; bases not matched to a gene: 7. The CDR3 coding sequence is TGTGCCTGTGACGTACTACTGGGGGATACTAACACCGATAAACTCATCTTT. Protein: CACDVLLGDTNTDKLIF.

This clone was detected a few times. The likely explanation is a read error, given a far larger clone one base away. Additional DNA sequences in this sample encode the identical CDR3. This chain uses TRDV1 with TRDJ1, with D hard to call. Germline V lookup: CDR1 TSWWSYY, CDR2 QGS. V lost 5 bases to trimming and J lost 8 bases, with 24 bases between them. This CDR3 has 16 residues. The CDR3 DNA reads TGTGCTCTTGGGTTACTCTCTGCCGCGCCGTCGTTCAAACTCATCTTT. It codes for CALGLLSAAPSFKLIF.